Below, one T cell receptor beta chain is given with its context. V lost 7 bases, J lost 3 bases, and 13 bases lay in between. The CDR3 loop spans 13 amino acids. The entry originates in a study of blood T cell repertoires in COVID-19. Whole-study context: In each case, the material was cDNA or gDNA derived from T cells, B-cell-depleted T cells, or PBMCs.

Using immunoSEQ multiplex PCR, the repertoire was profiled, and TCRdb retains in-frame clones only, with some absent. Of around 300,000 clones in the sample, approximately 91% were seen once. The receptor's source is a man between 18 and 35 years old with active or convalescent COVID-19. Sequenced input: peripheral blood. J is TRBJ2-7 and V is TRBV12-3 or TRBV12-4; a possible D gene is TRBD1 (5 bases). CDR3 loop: CASTTTEDYEQYF. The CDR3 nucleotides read TGTGCCAGCACTACGACAGAGGACTACGAGCAGTACTTC.